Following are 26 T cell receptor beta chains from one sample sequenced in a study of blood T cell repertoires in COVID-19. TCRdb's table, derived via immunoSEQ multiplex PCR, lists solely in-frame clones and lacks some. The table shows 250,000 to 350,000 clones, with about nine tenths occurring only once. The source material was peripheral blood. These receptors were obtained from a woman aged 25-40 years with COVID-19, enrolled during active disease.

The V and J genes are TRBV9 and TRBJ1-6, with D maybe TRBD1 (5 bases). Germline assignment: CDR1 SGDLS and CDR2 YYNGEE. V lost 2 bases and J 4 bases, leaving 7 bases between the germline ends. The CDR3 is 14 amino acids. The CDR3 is CASSVGHYNSPLHF. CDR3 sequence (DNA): TGTGCCAGCAGCGTCGGACATTATAATTCACCCCTCCACTTT.

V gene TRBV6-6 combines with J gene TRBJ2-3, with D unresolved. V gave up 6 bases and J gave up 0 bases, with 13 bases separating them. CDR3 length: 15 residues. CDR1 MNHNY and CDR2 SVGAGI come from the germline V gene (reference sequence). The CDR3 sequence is CASSPRAPSTDTQYF. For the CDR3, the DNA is TGTGCCAGCAGCCCTAGAGCCCCTAGCACAGATACGCAGTATTTT.

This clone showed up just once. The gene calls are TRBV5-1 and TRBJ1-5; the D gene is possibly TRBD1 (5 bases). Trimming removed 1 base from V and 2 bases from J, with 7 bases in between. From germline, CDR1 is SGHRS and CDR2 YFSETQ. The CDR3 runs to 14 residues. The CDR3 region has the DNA TGCGCCAGCAGCTTGCTAGGGGGCAATCAGCCCCAGCATTTT. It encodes CASSLLGGNQPQHF. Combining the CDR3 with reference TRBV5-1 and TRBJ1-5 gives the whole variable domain KAGVTQTPRYLIKTRGQQVTLSCSPISGHRSVSWYQQTPGQGLQFLFEYFSETQRNKGNFPGRFSGRQFSNSRSEMNVSTLELGDSALYLCASSLLGGNQPQHFGDGTRLSIL.

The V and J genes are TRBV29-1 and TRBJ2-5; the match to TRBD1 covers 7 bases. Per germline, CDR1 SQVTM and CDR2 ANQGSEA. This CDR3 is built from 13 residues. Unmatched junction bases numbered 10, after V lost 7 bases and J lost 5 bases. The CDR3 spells CSAVVTGKETQYF. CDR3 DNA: TGCAGCGCGGTCGTGACAGGGAAGGAGACCCAGTACTTC.

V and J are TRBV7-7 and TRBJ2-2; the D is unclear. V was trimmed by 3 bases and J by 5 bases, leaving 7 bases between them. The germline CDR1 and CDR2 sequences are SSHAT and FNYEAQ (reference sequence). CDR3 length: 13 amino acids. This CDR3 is CASSFGATGELFF. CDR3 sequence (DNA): TGTGCCAGCAGCTTCGGAGCAACCGGGGAGCTGTTTTTT.

CDR3 loop: CASSRGLVETDTQYF. The CDR3, as DNA: TGTGCCAGCAGCCGCGGACTAGTAGAAACAGATACGCAGTATTTT. The chain recombines TRBV3-1 (or the pseudogene TRBV3-2) with TRBJ2-3; 7 bases match TRBD2. V lost 4 bases, J lost 3 bases, and 7 bases stayed unmatched. This CDR3 region has 15 residues. Germline V gene data show CDR1 as LGHDT and CDR2 as YNNKEL (reference sequence).

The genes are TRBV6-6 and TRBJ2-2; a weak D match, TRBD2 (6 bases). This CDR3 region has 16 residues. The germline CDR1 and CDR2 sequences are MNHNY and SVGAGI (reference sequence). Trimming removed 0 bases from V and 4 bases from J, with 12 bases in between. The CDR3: CASSYSSGPPTGELFF. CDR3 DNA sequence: TGTGCCAGCAGTTACTCTAGCGGACCCCCCACCGGGGAGCTGTTTTTT.

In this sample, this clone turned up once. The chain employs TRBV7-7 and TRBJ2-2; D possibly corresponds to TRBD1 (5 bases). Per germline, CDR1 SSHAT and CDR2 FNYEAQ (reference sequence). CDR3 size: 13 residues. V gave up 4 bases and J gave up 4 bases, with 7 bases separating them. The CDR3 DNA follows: TGTGCCAGCAGCTCAGGGTCCACCGGGGAGCTGTTTTTT. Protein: CASSSGSTGELFF.

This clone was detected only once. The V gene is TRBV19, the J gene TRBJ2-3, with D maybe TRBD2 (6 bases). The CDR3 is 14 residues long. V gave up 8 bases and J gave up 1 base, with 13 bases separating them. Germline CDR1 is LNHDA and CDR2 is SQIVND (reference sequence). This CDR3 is CASSERRGTDTQYF. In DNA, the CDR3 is TGTGCCAGTTCAGAAAGGAGGGGCACAGATACGCAGTATTTT.

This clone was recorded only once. The CDR3 sequence is CASSLYRTTNTGELFF. CDR3 nucleotides: TGTGCCAGCAGCCTATATAGGACAACTAACACCGGGGAGCTGTTTTTT. The chain combines TRBV27 with TRBJ2-2; D is possibly TRBD1 (5 bases). The CDR3 has 16 residues. V shed 6 bases and J shed 2 bases, with 16 bases lying between them. CDR1 is MNHEY, CDR2 SMNVEV, per germline (reference sequence).

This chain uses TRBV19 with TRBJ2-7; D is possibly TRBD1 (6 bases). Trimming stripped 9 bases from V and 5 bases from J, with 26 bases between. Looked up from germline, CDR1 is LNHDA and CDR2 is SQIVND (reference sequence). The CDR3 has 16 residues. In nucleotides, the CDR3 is TGTGCCAGCACGCTGACGGACCGCACAGGGACCGACGAGCAGTACTTC. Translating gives CASTLTDRTGTDEQYF. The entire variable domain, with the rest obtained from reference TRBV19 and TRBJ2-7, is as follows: DGGITQSPKYLFRKEGQNVTLSCEQNLNHDAMYWYRQDPGQGLRLIYYSQIVNDFQKGDIAEGYSVSREKKESFPLTVTSAQKNPTAFYLCASTLTDRTGTDEQYFGPGTRLTVT.

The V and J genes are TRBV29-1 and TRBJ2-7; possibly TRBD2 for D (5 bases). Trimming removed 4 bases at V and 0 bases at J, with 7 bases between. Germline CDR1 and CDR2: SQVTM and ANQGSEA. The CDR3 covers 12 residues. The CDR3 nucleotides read TGCAGCGTTGGGACTCCCTCCTACGAGCAGTACTTC. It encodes CSVGTPSYEQYF.

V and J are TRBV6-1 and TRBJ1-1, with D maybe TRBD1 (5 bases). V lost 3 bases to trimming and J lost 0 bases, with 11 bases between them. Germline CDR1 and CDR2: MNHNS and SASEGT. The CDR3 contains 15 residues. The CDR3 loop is CASSDTGGVNTEAFF. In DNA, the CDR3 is TGTGCCAGCAGTGACACCGGGGGAGTGAACACTGAAGCTTTCTTT.

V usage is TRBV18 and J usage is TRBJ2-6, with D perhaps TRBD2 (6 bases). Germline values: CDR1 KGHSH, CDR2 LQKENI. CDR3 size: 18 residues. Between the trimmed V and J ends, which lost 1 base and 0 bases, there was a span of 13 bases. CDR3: CASSPRGDPSSGANVLTF. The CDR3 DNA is TGTGCCAGCTCACCACGGGGGGATCCGTCCTCTGGGGCCAACGTCCTGACTTTC.

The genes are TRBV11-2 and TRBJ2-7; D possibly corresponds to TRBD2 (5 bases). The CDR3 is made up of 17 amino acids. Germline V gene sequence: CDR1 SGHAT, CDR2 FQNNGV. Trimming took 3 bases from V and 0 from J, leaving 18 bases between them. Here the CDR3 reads CASSFDWTFNHSYEQYF. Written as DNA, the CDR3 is TGTGCCAGCAGCTTCGATTGGACTTTTAATCACTCCTACGAGCAGTACTTC.

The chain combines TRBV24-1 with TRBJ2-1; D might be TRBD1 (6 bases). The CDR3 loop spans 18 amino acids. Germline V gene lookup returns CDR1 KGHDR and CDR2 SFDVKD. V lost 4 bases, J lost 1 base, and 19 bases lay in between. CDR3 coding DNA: TGTGCCACCAGTGAACCTCAGGGGCGCGGCGGGTCCTACAATGAGCAGTTCTTC. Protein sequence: CATSEPQGRGGSYNEQFF.

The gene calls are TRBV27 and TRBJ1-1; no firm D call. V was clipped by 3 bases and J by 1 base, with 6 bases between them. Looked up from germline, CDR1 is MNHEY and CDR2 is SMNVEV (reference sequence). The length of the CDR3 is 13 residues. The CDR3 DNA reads TGTGCCAGCAGTTTTTCTAGGAACACTGAAGCTTTCTTT. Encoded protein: CASSFSRNTEAFF.

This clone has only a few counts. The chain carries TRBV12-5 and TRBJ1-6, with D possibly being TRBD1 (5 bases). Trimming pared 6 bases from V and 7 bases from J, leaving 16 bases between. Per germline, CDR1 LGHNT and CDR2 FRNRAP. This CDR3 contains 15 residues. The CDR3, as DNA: TGTGCTAGTGGCCTCTGGGGGGGTACGAATTCACCCCTCCACTTT. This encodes CASGLWGGTNSPLHF.

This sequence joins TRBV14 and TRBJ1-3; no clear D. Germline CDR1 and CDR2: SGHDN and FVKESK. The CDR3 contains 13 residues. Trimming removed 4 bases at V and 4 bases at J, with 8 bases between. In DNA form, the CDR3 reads TGTGCCAGCAGCCCAGCGTCGGGAAACACCATATATTTT. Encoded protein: CASSPASGNTIYF.

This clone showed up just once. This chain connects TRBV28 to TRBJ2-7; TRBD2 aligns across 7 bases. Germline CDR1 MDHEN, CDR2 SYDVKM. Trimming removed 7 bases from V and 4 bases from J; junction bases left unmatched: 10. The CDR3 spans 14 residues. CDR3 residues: CASIGGSIGYEQYF. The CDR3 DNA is TGTGCCAGCATTGGCGGGAGTATTGGGTACGAGCAGTACTTC.

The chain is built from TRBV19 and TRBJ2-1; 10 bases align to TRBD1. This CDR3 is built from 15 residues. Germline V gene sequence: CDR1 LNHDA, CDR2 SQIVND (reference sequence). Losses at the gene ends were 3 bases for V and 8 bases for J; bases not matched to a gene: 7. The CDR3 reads CASSIGDRGFDEQFF. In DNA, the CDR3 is TGTGCCAGTAGTATCGGGGACAGGGGATTCGATGAGCAGTTCTTC.

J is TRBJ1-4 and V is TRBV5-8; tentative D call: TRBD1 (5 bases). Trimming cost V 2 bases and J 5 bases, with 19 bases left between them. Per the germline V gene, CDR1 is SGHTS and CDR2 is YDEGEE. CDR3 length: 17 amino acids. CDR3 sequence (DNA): TGTGCCAGCAGCTTAGATTACGGGGGTTTACCAAATGAAAAACTGTTTTTT. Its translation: CASSLDYGGLPNEKLFF.

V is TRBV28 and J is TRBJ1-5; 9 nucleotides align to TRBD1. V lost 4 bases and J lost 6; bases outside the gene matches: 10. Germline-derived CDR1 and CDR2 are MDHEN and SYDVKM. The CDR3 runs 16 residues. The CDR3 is CASSSPRTGGVQPQHF. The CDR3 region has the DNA TGTGCCAGCAGTTCGCCCAGAACAGGGGGCGTTCAGCCCCAGCATTTT.

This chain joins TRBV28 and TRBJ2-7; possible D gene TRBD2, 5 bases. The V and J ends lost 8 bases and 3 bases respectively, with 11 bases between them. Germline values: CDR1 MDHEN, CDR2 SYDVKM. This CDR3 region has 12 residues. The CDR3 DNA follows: TGTGCCAGCGAAGACTACAACTACGAGCAGTACTTC. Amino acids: CASEDYNYEQYF.

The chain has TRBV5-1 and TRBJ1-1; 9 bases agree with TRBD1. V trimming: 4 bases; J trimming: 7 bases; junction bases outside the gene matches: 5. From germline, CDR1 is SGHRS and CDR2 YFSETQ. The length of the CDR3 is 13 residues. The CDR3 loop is CASSSSGQGEAFF. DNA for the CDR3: TGCGCCAGCAGCAGCTCGGGACAGGGTGAAGCTTTCTTT.

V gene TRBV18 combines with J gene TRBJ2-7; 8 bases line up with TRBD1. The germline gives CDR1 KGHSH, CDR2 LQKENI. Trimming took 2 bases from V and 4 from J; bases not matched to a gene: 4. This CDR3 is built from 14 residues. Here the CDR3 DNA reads TGTGCCAGCTCACCAGGGACAGGTGGGTACGAGCAGTACTTC. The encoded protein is CASSPGTGGYEQYF.